This TCR beta chain emerged from a study of CD8 T cells in Susac syndrome. At the level of the study: Blood was drawn from Susac syndrome patients while they were therapy-naive, on corticosteroids, or on intravenous immunoglobulin alone.

Reverse transcription of roughly 0.45 to 1 ug RNA was carried out with random hexamers. The authors amplified TCR beta CDR3 across 54 Vbeta and 13 Jbeta using immunoSEQ multiplex PCR. Using its own MiXCR run on the immunoSEQ multiplex PCR reads, TCRdb lists one record per CDR3 protein. The sample has hundreds of thousands of distinct CDR3 sequences, almost 97% seen once. This CDR3 spans 17 amino acids. The junction had 8 bases not matched to a gene; V was cut back by 4 bases and J by 2 bases. Germline lookup yields CDR1 MNHEY and CDR2 SVGAGI. Sequencing of TCR beta was undertaken in CD8+ and CD4+ T cells derived from blood. Patients with Susac syndrome met diagnostic criteria defined recently for definite or probable disease.

This chain links TRBV6-5 with TRBJ2-7; TRBD2 matches 13 bases. The specimen was CD4+ T cells from PBMCs. This receptor was obtained from a human donor with Susac syndrome. This chain's CDR3 is CASSSGLAGEGPYEQYF. Written as DNA, the CDR3 is TGTGCCAGCAGTTCCGGACTAGCGGGAGAAGGACCCTACGAGCAGTACTTC.